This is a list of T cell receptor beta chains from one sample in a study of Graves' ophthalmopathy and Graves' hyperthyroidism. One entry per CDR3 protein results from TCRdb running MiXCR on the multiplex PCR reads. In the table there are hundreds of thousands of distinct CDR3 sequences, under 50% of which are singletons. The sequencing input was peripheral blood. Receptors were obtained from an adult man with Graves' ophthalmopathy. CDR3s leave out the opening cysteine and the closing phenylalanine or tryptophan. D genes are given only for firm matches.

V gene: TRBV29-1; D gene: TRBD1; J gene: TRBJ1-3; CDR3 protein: SVEGQGGGNTIY
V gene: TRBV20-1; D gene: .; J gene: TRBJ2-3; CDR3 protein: SARTQPSTDTQY
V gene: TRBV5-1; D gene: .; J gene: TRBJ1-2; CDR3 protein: ASSLTGPDGYT
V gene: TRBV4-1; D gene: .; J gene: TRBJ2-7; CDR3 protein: ASSQGDLGYEQY
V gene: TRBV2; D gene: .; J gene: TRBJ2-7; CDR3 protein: ASSPGTDYYEQY
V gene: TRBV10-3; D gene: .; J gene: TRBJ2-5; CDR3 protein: AISESTQGGDTQY
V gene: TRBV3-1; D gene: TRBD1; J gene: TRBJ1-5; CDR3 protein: ASSQDLGGRAGQPQH
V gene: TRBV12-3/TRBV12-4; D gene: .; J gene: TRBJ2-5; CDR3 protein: ASRGLIQETQY
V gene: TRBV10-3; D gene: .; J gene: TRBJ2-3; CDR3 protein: AISDGAGDTQY
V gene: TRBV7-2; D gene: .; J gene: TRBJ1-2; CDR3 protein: ASSYWGQPNYGYT
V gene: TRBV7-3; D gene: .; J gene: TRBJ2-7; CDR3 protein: ASSPVRRSREQY
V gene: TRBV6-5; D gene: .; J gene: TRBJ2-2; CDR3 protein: ASSSSRQNTGELF
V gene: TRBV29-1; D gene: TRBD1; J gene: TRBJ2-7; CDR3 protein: SVVTGPHSYEQY
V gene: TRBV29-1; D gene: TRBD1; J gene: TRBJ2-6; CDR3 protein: SVENTRTGGFGANVLT
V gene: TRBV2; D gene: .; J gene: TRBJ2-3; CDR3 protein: ASSQGWYTDTQY
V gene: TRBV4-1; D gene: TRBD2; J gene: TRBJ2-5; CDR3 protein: ASSQERTSGTQY
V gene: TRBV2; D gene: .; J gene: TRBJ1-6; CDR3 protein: ATGEELFRVPHNSPLH
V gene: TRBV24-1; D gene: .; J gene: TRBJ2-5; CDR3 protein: ASSSRRQSEYQETQY
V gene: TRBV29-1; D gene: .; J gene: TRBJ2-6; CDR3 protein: SVETGWPRGDTEA
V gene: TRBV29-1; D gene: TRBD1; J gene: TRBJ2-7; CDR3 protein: SLADRAYEQY
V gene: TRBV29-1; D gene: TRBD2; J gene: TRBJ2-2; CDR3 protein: SATTSGRRGELF
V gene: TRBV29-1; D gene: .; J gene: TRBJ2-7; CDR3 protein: SVGEGGRAAYEQY